This T cell receptor beta chain came from a study of T cell repertoires in cytomegalovirus infection. On the study more broadly: From public TCR beta signatures came an indication of both CMV infection and matching HLA type. Study-level results: The ex vivo response was dominated by HLA-C-restricted CMV-specific TCR beta clonotypes. People with CMV and the relevant HLA were identified by cumulative public TCR beta family frequency.

This clonotype appeared a few times. The antigen is not known. TCRdb re-called the reads through MiXCR, storing one row per CDR3 protein. The table records about 120,000 distinct CDR3 sequences, over 9.5% of them present only once. This sequence originates from a human donor in good health (CMV status not recorded). Some clones in this sample may be carry-over from other donors' samples. The sample consisted of PBMCs, sequenced either directly or after in vitro stimulation (not recorded which).

The CDR3 spells CSAPGLLNTGELFF. The CDR3, as DNA: TGCAGTGCTCCGGGACTTCTGAACACCGGGGAGCTGTTTTTT. The gene calls are TRBV20-1 and TRBJ2-2, with D tentatively TRBD2 (6 bases). Trimming removed 5 bases from V and 1 base from J, with 11 bases in between. Germline V gene sequence: CDR1 DFQATT, CDR2 SNEGSKA (reference sequence). The CDR3 totals 14 residues.